Listed here is a single TCR beta chain. Antigen: not known. This entry comes from a study of CXCR3-negative and CXCR3-positive naive CD8 T cells. Naivety in CD8+ T cells corresponded to a CD45RO-CCR7+CD27+CD95- phenotype. The V gene's germline CDR1 is SGDLS and CDR2 YYNGEE. The CDR3 is made up of 15 amino acids. Researchers prepared the TRB cDNA libraries using 5' RACE with UMI labels. One entry per CDR3 protein, without DNA, is what TCRdb gives after re-calling the 5' RACE reads. In all, the sample yields some 120,000 distinct CDR3 sequences. The study, taken as a whole, reports: Compared with CXCR3-negative naive cells, CXCR3-positive naive cells showed more hydrophobic TRB CDR3s. Naive subsets were similarly diverse, while memory CD8+ repertoires were much less diverse.

The sequence was collected from a human donor in good health. Some clones in this sample may be carry-over from other donors' samples. This rearrangement joins TRBV9 to TRBJ1-2; TCRdb indicates TRBD1, and absent DNA this call remains unverified. Sequenced input: naive CXCR3+ CD8+ T cells from blood. The subset is: CD45RO-CCR7+CD27+CD95- naive CD8+ T cells expressing CXCR3 (TNR3+). The CDR3 loop reads CASSAEDRIHYGYTF. Complete variable domain (other parts from reference TRBV9 and TRBJ1-2): DSGVTQTPKHLITATGQRVTLRCSPRSGDLSVYWYQQSLDQGLQFLIQYYNGEERAKGNILERFSAQQFPDLHSELNLSSLELGDSALYFCASSAEDRIHYGYTFGSGTRLTVV.